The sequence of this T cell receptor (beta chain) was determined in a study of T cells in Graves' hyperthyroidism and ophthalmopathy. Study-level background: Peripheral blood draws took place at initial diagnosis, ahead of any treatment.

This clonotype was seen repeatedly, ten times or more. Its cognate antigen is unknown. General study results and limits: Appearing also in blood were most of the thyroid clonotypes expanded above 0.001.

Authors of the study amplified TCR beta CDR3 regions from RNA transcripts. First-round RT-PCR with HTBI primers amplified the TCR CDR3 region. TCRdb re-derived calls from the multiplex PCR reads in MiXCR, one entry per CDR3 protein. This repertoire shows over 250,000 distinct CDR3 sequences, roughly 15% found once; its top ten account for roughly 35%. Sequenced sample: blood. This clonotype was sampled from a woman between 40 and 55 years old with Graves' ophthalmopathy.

The CDR3 protein is CASGQDLSDTQYF. Here the CDR3 DNA reads TGTGCTAGTGGTCAAGATCTTTCGGATACGCAGTATTTT. V is TRBV12-5 and J is TRBJ2-3; the D is unclear. The ends were cut back, 5 bases at V and 6 bases at J, with 12 bases in the middle. CDR1 and CDR2 (germline): LGHNT, FRNRAP. CDR3 length: 13 residues.